One and the same sample provided the 14 T cell receptor beta chains below, sequenced in a study of spatial heterogeneity in lung cancer. The antigens of these receptors remain unknown. One entry per CDR3 protein results from TCRdb running MiXCR on the 5' RACE reads. The table shows 10,000 or so distinct CDR3 sequences, with 7.5% to 9.5% occurring only once. Study-level points and caveats: How many expanded intratumoral alpha and beta TCRs were present tracked the tumor mutation count, which was a count of nonsynonymous mutations.

As for time point: sample taken at primary tumor resection. The sample was lung tumor tissue, taken at surgery. The receptor set was obtained from a female donor with early-stage non-small cell lung cancer.

In its sample, this clonotype was seen a few times. The rearrangement uses TRBV19 and TRBJ2-5, with D perhaps given as TRBD1 or TRBD2 (5 bases each). Germline values: CDR1 LNHDA, CDR2 SQIVND (reference sequence). CDR3 length: 16 residues. V was clipped by 5 bases and J by 4 bases, with 20 bases between them. CDR3 in amino acids: CASSPLLGARAETQYF. DNA of the CDR3: TGTGCCAGTAGTCCCCTCCTCGGGGCACGGGCAGAGACCCAGTACTTC.

The rearrangement links TRBV5-8 to TRBJ2-3; a possible D gene is TRBD1 (6 bases). Germline-derived CDR1 and CDR2 are SGHTS and YDEGEE. V gave up 1 base and J gave up 8 bases, with 11 bases separating them. The CDR3 loop spans 13 amino acids. The CDR3 region has the DNA TGTGCCAGCAGCTTGTCGACCAGGGGTACGCAGTATTTT. Translated: CASSLSTRGTQYF.

Sample share makes this clonotype medium-sized. The chain's CDR3 is CASSLTPSRAAQYF. CDR3 nucleotides: TGTGCCAGCAGCTTGACCCCCTCCCGGGCGGCCCAGTACTTC. The chain combines TRBV5-5 with TRBJ2-5; D gene ambiguous. The CDR3 is 14 amino acids. Trimming removed 1 base at V and 9 bases at J, with 16 bases between. Germline assignment: CDR1 SGHKS and CDR2 YYEKEE (reference sequence). Based on the CDR3 plus reference TRBV5-5 and TRBJ2-5, the full variable domain is DAGVTQSPTHLIKTRGQQVTLRCSPISGHKSVSWYQQVLGQGPQFIFQYYEKEERGRGNFPDRFSARQFPNYSSELNVNALLLGDSALYLCASSLTPSRAAQYFGPGTRLLVL.

The V call is TRBV7-9, the J call TRBJ2-5; 9 bases fit TRBD2. The ends lost 1 base at V and 0 bases at J; junction bases unmatched: 3. From germline, CDR1 is SEHNR and CDR2 FQNEAQ (reference sequence). CDR3 length: 16 residues. CDR3 coding DNA: TGTGCCAGCAGCTTAGACGCGGGGGGGTACCAAGAGACCCAGTACTTC. Protein sequence: CASSLDAGGYQETQYF.

This clonotype was counted at least ten times. The J gene is TRBJ2-5, the V gene TRBV5-5; D is ambiguous. Trimming removed 2 bases at V and 2 bases at J, with 4 bases between. Germline values: CDR1 SGHKS, CDR2 YYEKEE (reference sequence). This CDR3 contains 12 residues. DNA for the CDR3: TGTGCCAGCAGCTTCGGACAAGAGACCCAGTACTTC. It translates to CASSFGQETQYF.

In its sample, this clonotype was seen many times. This sequence joins TRBV5-1 and TRBJ2-2, with unresolved D. The CDR3 is 16 residues long. Deletions cut 2 bases from V and 6 bases from J, with 17 bases between. In germline, CDR1 is SGHRS, CDR2 YFSETQ. CDR3 residues: CASSFRRHEVPGELFF. CDR3 nucleotide sequence: TGCGCCAGCAGCTTTCGACGACACGAAGTACCCGGGGAGCTGTTTTTT.

As concerns this clonotype: A much larger clone lies a single base off, so this may be a read error. This rearrangement joins TRBV14 to TRBJ2-5; the D gene is possibly TRBD1 (7 bases). The CDR3 has 16 amino acids. V lost 1 base, J lost 4 bases, and 16 bases lay in between. Germline-derived CDR1 and CDR2 are SGHDN and FVKESK. Here the CDR3 DNA reads TGTGCCAGCAGCCAAGCTCTTCAGGGGGGCCTAGAGACCCAGTACTTC. Residues: CASSQALQGGLETQYF. Looking up the rest from reference TRBV14 and TRBJ2-5 gives the full variable domain: EAGVTQFPSHSVIEKGQTVTLRCDPISGHDNLYWYRRVMGKEIKFLLHFVKESKQDESGMPNNRFLAERTGGTYSTLKVQPAELEDSGVYFCASSQALQGGLETQYFGPGTRLLVL.

This clonotype is labeled medium-sized. V and J are TRBV7-9 and TRBJ2-5, with 8 bases fitting TRBD1. Unmatched junction bases numbered 7, after V lost 5 bases and J lost 5 bases. Germline CDR1 is SEHNR and CDR2 is FQNEAQ (reference sequence). The CDR3 covers 14 residues. The CDR3 loop is CASSTDRASETQYF. The CDR3 nucleotides are TGTGCCAGCAGCACGGACAGGGCTAGTGAGACCCAGTACTTC.

CDR3 nucleotide sequence: TGTGCCAGCAGTGGGGCAGGGCGAGGGGTAGAGACCCAGTACTTC. It yields the protein CASSGAGRGVETQYF. The rearrangement joins TRBV2 to TRBJ2-5, with D perhaps matching TRBD1 or TRBD2 (5 bases each). Trimming took off 4 bases at V and 4 bases at J, with 16 bases between the two ends. Germline values: CDR1 SNHLY, CDR2 FYNNEI. CDR3 length equals 15 residues.

The CDR3 loop is CASRALYSYEQYF. Here the CDR3 DNA reads TGTGCCAGCAGGGCATTATACTCCTACGAGCAGTACTTC. V and J are TRBV6-1 and TRBJ2-7; no clear D. The CDR3 spans 13 residues. Germline CDR1 MNHNS, CDR2 SASEGT. V lost 6 bases and J 0 bases, leaving 9 bases between the germline ends.

This clonotype was counted at least ten times. The genes are TRBV7-2 and TRBJ2-7, with 7 bases identical to TRBD1. The CDR3 length is 13 residues. CDR1 and CDR2 (germline): SGHTA, FQGNSA. Trimming at V came to 5 bases and at J to 3 bases, leaving 4 bases not matched to a gene. The CDR3 DNA reads as TGTGCCAGCAGCCACGGGACAGTCTACGAGCAGTACTTC. Amino acids: CASSHGTVYEQYF.

This clonotype was picked up many times. V usage is TRBV7-8 and J usage is TRBJ2-6; D may be TRBD1 (6 bases). This CDR3 is built from 15 residues. The V gene's germline CDR1 is SGHVS and CDR2 FQNEAQ. The V and J ends lost 5 bases and 4 bases respectively, with 12 bases between them. For the CDR3, the DNA is TGTGCCAGCAGCACCACAGGGTCCGGGGCCAACGTCCTGACTTTC. The encoded protein is CASSTTGSGANVLTF.

This clonotype was observed many times. The J gene is TRBJ1-6, the V gene TRBV5-6; D is perhaps TRBD1 (5 bases). The V gene lost 3 bases and the J gene lost 7 bases, with 17 bases spanning the gap. The CDR3 length is 16 residues. Germline CDR1 is SGHDT and CDR2 is YYEEEE. CDR3 nucleotide sequence: TGTGCCAGCAGCTACCCCACGGGGGGATACAATTCACCCCTCCACTTT. The encoded protein is CASSYPTGGYNSPLHF.

The rearrangement links TRBV9 to TRBJ2-6; 7 nucleotides line up with TRBD1. Germline CDR1 SGDLS, CDR2 YYNGEE. Trimming removed 7 bases from V and 0 bases from J; junction bases left unmatched: 7. This CDR3 spans 16 amino acids. The CDR3 reads CASETGTSSGANVLTF. CDR3 bases: TGTGCCAGCGAGACAGGGACGAGCTCTGGGGCCAACGTCCTGACTTTC.